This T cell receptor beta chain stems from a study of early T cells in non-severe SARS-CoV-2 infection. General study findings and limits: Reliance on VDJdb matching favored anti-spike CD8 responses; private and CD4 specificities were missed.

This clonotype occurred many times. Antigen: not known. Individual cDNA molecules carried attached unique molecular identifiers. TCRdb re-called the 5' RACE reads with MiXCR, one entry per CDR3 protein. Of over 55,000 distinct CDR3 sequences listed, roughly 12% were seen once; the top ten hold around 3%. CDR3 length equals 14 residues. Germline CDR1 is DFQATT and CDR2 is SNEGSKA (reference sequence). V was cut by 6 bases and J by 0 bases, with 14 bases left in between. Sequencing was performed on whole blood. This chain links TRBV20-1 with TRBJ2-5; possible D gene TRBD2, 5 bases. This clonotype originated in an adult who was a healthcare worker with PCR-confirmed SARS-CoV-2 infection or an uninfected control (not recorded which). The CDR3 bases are TGCAGTGCAGCGGATTCAAAATACCAAGAGACCCAGTACTTC. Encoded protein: CSAADSKYQETQYF.